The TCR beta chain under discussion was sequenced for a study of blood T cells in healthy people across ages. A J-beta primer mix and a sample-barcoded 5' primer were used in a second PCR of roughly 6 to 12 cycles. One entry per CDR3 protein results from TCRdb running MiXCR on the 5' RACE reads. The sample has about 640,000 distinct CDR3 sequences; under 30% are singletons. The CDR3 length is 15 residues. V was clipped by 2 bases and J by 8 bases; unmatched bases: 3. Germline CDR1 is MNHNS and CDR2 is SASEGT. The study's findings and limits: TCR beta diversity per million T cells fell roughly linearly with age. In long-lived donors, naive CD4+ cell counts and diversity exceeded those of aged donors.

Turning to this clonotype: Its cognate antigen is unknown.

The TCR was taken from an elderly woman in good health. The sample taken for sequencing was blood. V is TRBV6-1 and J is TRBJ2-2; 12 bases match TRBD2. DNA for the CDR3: TGTGCCAGCAGTGAATCTAGCGGGGGGGCGGGGGAGCTGTTTTTT. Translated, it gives CASSESSGGAGELFF.